This TCR beta chain is from a study of T cells after yellow fever vaccination. Study-wide results and caveats: The booster saw the reappearance of most primary-vaccination clones (96% CD4, 88% CD8). Although the secondary response was weaker, it peaked faster, at day 5 versus 15.

Using its own MiXCR run on the 5' RACE reads, TCRdb lists one record per CDR3 protein. The table includes 45,000 to 60,000 distinct CDR3 sequences, approximately 7% detected once. There are a few counts of this clonotype. CDR1 is KGHSH, CDR2 LQKENI, per germline. V gave up 0 bases and J gave up 8 bases, with 17 bases separating them. This CDR3 comprises 17 residues. Sequenced here: CD8+ T cells not binding an NS4B(214-222) dextramer, sorted from PBMCs, sampled about 41 days after the first yellow fever vaccination. The chain employs TRBV18 and TRBJ2-6; TRBD1 is a possible D gene (6 bases). This receptor was identified in a young man who received the YFV17D yellow fever vaccine. CDR3 DNA: TGTGCCAGCTCACCACCCCCAGGGGCCTATTATACCAACGTCCTGACTTTC. Protein product: CASSPPPGAYYTNVLTF.